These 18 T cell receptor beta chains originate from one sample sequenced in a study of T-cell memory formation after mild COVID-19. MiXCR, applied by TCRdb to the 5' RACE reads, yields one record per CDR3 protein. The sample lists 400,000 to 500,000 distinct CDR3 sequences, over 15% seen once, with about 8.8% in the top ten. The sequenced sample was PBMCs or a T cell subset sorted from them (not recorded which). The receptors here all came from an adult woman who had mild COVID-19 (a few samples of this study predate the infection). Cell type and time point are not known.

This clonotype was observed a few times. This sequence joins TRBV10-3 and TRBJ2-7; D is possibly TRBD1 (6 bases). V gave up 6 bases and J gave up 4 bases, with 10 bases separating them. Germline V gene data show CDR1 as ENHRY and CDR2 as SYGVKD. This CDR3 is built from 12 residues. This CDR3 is CAIRDSEYEQYF. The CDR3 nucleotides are TGTGCCATCAGGGACAGCGAGTACGAGCAGTACTTC.

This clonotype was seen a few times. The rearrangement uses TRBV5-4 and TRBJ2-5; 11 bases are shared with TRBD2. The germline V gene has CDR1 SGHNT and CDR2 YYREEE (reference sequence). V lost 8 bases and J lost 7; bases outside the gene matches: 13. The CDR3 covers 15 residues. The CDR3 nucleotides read TGTGCCAGTTCGATAGCGGGGGGGCTTATAGGGACCCAGTACTTC. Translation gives CASSIAGGLIGTQYF.

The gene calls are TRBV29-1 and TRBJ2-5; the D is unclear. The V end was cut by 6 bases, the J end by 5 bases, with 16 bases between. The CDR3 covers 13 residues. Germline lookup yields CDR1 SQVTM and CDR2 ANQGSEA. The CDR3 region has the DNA TGCAGCGTGACGGACGTTCCGGGCGAGACCCAGTACTTC. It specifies CSVTDVPGETQYF.

CDR3 DNA: TGTGCCAGCAGCGTAGGGGGTGGCCATGGCTACACCTTC. It translates to CASSVGGGHGYTF. The rearrangement links TRBV9 to TRBJ1-2; no reliable D call. CDR3 size: 13 residues. With 0 bases removed from V and 6 bases from J, the gap between germline ends came to 9 bases. Looked up from germline, CDR1 is SGDLS and CDR2 is YYNGEE.

The CDR3: CATSDFGTGTKETQYF. The CDR3, as DNA: TGTGCCACCAGTGATTTTGGGACAGGGACGAAAGAGACCCAGTACTTC. The rearrangement joins TRBV24-1 to TRBJ2-5; TRBD1 matches at 9 bases. Looked up from germline, CDR1 is KGHDR and CDR2 is SFDVKD. The CDR3 contains 16 residues. J was trimmed by 3 bases and V by 1 base; bases with no gene match: 5.

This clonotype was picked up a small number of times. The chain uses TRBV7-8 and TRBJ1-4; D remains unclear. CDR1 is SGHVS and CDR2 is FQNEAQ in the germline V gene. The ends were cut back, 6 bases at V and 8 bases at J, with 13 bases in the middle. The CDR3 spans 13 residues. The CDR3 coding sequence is TGTGCCAGCAGTCTCCCCCCGGGGGAAAAACTGTTTTTT. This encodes CASSLPPGEKLFF.

The CDR3 bases are TGCAGTGCTCCGGGTGGGGGGCGAATCAACGAGCAGTACTTC. Encoded protein: CSAPGGGRINEQYF. This chain links TRBV20-1 with TRBJ2-7; D tentatively reads TRBD1 or TRBD2 (6 bases each). Germline V gene lookup returns CDR1 DFQATT and CDR2 SNEGSKA (reference sequence). Trimming removed 5 bases from V and 5 bases from J, with 19 bases in between. The CDR3 has 14 residues.

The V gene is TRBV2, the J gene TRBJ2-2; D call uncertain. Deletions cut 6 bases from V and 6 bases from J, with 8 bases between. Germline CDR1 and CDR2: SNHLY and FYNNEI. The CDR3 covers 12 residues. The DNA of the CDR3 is TGTGCCAGCAGAAACAGTCCCGGGGAGCTGTTTTTT. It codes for CASRNSPGELFF.

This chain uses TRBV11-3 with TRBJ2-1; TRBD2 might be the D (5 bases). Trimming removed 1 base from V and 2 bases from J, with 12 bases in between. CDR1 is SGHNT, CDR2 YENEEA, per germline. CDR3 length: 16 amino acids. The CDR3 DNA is TGTGCCAGCAGCTTAGGTGCGAGGGCCCCCTACAATGAGCAGTTCTTC. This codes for CASSLGARAPYNEQFF.

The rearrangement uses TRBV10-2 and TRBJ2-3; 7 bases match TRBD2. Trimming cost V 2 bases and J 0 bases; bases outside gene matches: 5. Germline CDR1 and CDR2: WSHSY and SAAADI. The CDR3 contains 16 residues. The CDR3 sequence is CASSEPSGKSTDTQYF. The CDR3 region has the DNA TGCGCCAGCAGTGAGCCAAGCGGGAAAAGCACAGATACGCAGTATTTT.

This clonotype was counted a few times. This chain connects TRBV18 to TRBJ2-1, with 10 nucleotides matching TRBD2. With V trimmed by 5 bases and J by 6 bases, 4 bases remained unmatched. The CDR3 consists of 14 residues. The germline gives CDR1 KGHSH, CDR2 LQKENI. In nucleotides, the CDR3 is TGTGCCAGCTCAGAGAGCGGGGGGGCCAATGAGCAGTTCTTC. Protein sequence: CASSESGGANEQFF.

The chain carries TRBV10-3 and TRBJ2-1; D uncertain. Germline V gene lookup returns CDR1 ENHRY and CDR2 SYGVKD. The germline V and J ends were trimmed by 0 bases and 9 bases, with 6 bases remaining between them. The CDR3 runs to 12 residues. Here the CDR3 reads CAISESRIEQFF. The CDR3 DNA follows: TGTGCCATCAGTGAGTCAAGGATTGAGCAGTTCTTC.

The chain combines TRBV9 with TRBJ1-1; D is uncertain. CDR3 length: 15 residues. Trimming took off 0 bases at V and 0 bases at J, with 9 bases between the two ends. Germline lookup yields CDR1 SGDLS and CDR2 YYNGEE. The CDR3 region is CASSVGEAVNTEAFF. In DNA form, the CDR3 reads TGTGCCAGCAGCGTAGGGGAGGCAGTGAACACTGAAGCTTTCTTT.

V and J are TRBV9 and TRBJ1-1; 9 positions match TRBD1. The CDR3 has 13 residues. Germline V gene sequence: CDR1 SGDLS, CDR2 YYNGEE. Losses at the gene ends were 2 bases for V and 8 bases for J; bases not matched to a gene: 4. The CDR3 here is CASSVGTGREAFF. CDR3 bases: TGTGCCAGCAGCGTCGGGACAGGGAGGGAAGCTTTCTTT.

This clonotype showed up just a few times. The CDR3 coding sequence is TGTGCCAGCAGTTTAGCGGGACAGGGGGCAAGGAGGGAGCAGTACTTC. Translation gives CASSLAGQGARREQYF. This chain links TRBV12-3 or TRBV12-4 with TRBJ2-7; the match to TRBD1 covers 12 bases. The CDR3 runs to 16 residues. With 0 bases clipped from V and 7 bases from J, the junction kept 7 bases outside the gene matches.

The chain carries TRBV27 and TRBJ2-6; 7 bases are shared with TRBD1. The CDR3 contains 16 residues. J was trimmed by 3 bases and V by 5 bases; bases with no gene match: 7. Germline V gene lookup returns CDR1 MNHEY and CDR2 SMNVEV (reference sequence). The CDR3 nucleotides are TGTGCCAGCAGTGCACGACAGGGAGTTGGGGCCAACGTCCTGACTTTC. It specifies CASSARQGVGANVLTF.

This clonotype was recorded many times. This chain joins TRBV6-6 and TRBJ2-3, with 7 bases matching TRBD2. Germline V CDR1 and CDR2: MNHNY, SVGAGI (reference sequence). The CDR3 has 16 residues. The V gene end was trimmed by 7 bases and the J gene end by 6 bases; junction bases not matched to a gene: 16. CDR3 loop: CASISRGGSLGDTQYF. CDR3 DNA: TGTGCCAGCATCAGCCGAGGCGGGAGCCTTGGGGATACGCAGTATTTT.

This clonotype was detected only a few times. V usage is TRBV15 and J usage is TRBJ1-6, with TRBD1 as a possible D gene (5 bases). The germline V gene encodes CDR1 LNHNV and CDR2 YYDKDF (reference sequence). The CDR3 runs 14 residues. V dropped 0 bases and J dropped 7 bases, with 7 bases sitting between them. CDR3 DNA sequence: TGTGCCACCAGCAGAGAGAACAGGAATTCACCCCTCCACTTT. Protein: CATSRENRNSPLHF.